This is a list of T cell receptor beta chains from one sample in a study of identical twins. One entry per CDR3 protein, called by TCRdb with MiXCR from the 5' RACE reads. In the table there are approximately 1.8 million distinct CDR3 sequences, more than 30% of which are singletons. The sequenced sample was cord blood. These receptors were taken from a newborn girl in good health. CDR3s include the opening cysteine and the closing phenylalanine or tryptophan. D genes are given only for firm matches. Only part of the rows carry a size: once, few, many, or a class if the clone is expanded.

v_gene	abundance	j_gene	d_gene	CDR3aa	CDR3nt
TRBV7-2	-	TRBJ2-6	-	CASSPDRGLRLTF	TGTGCCAGCAGCCCCGATCGGGGGTTGAGGCTGACTTTC
TRBV29-1	-	TRBJ1-2	-	CSVPDGRTNYGYTF	TGCAGCGTTCCGGACGGCCGTACTAACTATGGCTACACCTTC
TRBV3-1	-	TRBJ1-5	TRBD1	CASSHSQGGNQPQHF	TGTGCCAGCAGCCATTCACAGGGGGGCAATCAGCCCCAGCATTTT
TRBV25-1	-	TRBJ2-3	TRBD2	CASSELALAGGGDTQYF	TGTGCCAGCAGTGAATTGGCCCTAGCGGGGGGTGGAGATACGCAGTATTTT
TRBV20-1	-	TRBJ2-7	-	CSARDSMSTSSYEQYF	TGCAGTGCTAGAGATTCTATGTCGACCAGCTCCTACGAGCAGTACTTC
TRBV20-1	once	TRBJ1-1	TRBD1	CSAGDRGREAFF	TGCAGTGCCGGGGACAGGGGGCGTGAAGCTTTCTTT
TRBV6-1	few	TRBJ2-7	TRBD2	CASSGTSGRSEQYF	TGTGCCAGCAGTGGGACTAGCGGGAGATCCGAGCAGTACTTC
TRBV20-1	-	TRBJ2-5	-	CSAIFPWGRKETQYF	TGCAGTGCTATCTTTCCCTGGGGGCGCAAAGAGACCCAGTACTTC
TRBV30	-	TRBJ2-5	-	CAWTSQETQYF	TGTGCCTGGACTTCACAAGAGACCCAGTACTTC
TRBV20-1	few	TRBJ2-3	-	CSIIRGPDTQYF	TGCAGTATAATCCGGGGCCCAGATACGCAGTATTTT
TRBV19	-	TRBJ2-7	TRBD2	CASSIRLLAGARYEQYF	TGTGCCAGTAGTATTCGGCTCCTAGCGGGGGCTAGATACGAGCAGTACTTC
TRBV18	few	TRBJ2-2	TRBD2	CASSPLAGPNTGELFF	TGTGCCAGCTCTCCACTAGCGGGGCCGAACACCGGGGAGCTGTTTTTT
TRBV29-1	-	TRBJ2-2	-	CSVKVRFANTGELFF	TGCAGCGTTAAGGTGAGATTCGCGAACACCGGGGAGCTGTTTTTT
TRBV6-5	few	TRBJ1-1	-	CASSYKRGGIQAFF	TGTGCCAGCAGTTACAAGAGAGGCGGCATCCAAGCTTTCTTT
TRBV28	once	TRBJ2-7	TRBD1	CASSFGPGQGRNEQYF	TGTGCCAGCAGTTTTGGTCCGGGACAGGGTCGGAATGAGCAGTACTTC
TRBV12-3/TRBV12-4	-	TRBJ1-1	-	CASRRLYGDTEAFF	TGTGCCAGCAGGCGGCTGTATGGGGACACTGAAGCTTTCTTT
TRBV24-1	few	TRBJ2-3	-	CATSDSVGPDTQYF	TGTGCCACCAGTGATTCCGTGGGCCCAGATACGCAGTATTTT
TRBV6-1	-	TRBJ1-5	-	CASKVADQPQHF	TGTGCCAGCAAGGTTGCCGATCAGCCCCAGCATTTT
TRBV10-3	-	TRBJ1-2	TRBD1	CATSTTGGADGYTF	TGTGCCACCTCTACGACAGGGGGCGCCGATGGCTACACCTTC
TRBV4-2	many	TRBJ2-1	-	CASSQEPGLGSYNEQFF	TGTGCCAGCAGCCAAGAACCCGGACTTGGATCCTACAATGAGCAGTTCTTC
TRBV7-9	few	TRBJ2-7	TRBD2	CASSLAPLAGPYEQYF	TGTGCCAGCAGCTTAGCCCCGTTAGCGGGTCCCTACGAGCAGTACTTC
TRBV6-1	few	TRBJ2-5	TRBD1	CASTQTGTRETQYF	TGTGCCAGCACTCAGACAGGGACAAGGGAGACCCAGTACTTC
TRBV4-2	few	TRBJ2-7	TRBD2	CASSQGLAGPLYEQYF	TGTGCCAGCAGCCAAGGACTAGCGGGGCCCCTCTACGAGCAGTACTTC